One sample yielded the 14 T cell receptor beta chains listed below, sequenced in a study of early T cells in non-severe SARS-CoV-2 infection (dated by TCRdb to 2020 to 2023). The method was 5' RACE. Sequencing used a NextSeq 500. TCRdb reanalyzed the raw reads on its own, using fastp at Q25 for trimming and MiXCR for clone calling, and kept in-frame beta chains. Each entry merges the rows of one CDR3 protein and shows their most common DNA and genes. This sample gives more than 90,000 distinct CDR3 sequences in total; 9.5% to 11% of them show up just once. In total, the top ten clones hold approximately 5.4% of the sample. The material sequenced was whole blood. These receptors were taken from an adult who was a healthcare worker with PCR-confirmed SARS-CoV-2 infection or an uninfected control (not recorded which).

Many counts were recorded for this clonotype. V is TRBV11-2 and J is TRBJ2-4; D may be TRBD2 (7 bases). This CDR3 region has 16 residues. Germline values: CDR1 SGHAT, CDR2 FQNNGV. Trimming took 0 bases from V and 4 from J, leaving 13 bases between them. The CDR3 nucleotides are TGTGCCAGCAGCTTAGACGGGAGGACAGCGAAAAACATTCAGTACTTC. The encoded protein is CASSLDGRTAKNIQYF.

The chain recombines TRBV4-1 with TRBJ2-5, with TRBD1 as a possible D gene (6 bases). Germline CDR1 is MGHRA and CDR2 is YSYEKL. The CDR3 is made up of 15 amino acids. Trimming stripped 3 bases from V and 5 bases from J, with 16 bases between. CDR3 DNA: TGCGCCAGCAGCCAGGGGGCCATTAGAATCGAGACCCAGTACTTC. This codes for CASSQGAIRIETQYF.

This clonotype was detected only a few times. The chain recombines TRBV20-1 with TRBJ2-7; the match to TRBD1 covers 7 bases. J gave up 6 bases and V 6 bases, and 11 bases lay outside the gene matches. Germline CDR1 is DFQATT and CDR2 is SNEGSKA (reference sequence). This CDR3 contains 13 residues. The CDR3 is CSADRAPTSEQYF. CDR3 sequence (DNA): TGCAGTGCCGACAGGGCGCCAACCAGCGAGCAGTACTTC.

Ten or more counts support this clonotype. The chain carries TRBV12-3 or TRBV12-4 and TRBJ2-1; TRBD2 aligns across 7 bases. CDR3 length: 16 amino acids. V lost 6 bases to trimming and J lost 2 bases; unmatched junction nucleotides: 10. CDR3 region: CASSLQPSGTYNEQFF. DNA of the CDR3: TGTGCCAGCAGCCTACAGCCTAGCGGCACCTACAATGAGCAGTTCTTC.

There are many counts of this clonotype. The rearrangement uses TRBV7-9 and TRBJ2-7; 7 bases align to TRBD1. CDR3 size: 18 residues. Germline loops: CDR1 SEHNR, CDR2 FQNEAQ (reference sequence). Trimming cost V 2 bases and J 2 bases; bases outside gene matches: 15. The CDR3 region has the DNA TGTGCCAGCAGCTTATGGAGATGGGACAGAGGGCTCACCTACGAGCAGTACTTC. It codes for CASSLWRWDRGLTYEQYF.

The sample holds many counts of this clonotype. The rearrangement links TRBV29-1 to TRBJ1-2, with a tentative D call TRBD1 (5 bases). The CDR3 is 9 amino acids. The germline V gene has CDR1 SQVTM and CDR2 ANQGSEA. Trimming took 4 bases from V and 10 from J, leaving 7 bases between them. CDR3 region: CSVGDFYTF. The CDR3 coding sequence is TGCAGCGTTGGGGACTTCTACACCTTC.

V gene TRBV12-3 or TRBV12-4 combines with J gene TRBJ2-7, with a tentative D call TRBD2 (5 bases). This CDR3 spans 15 amino acids. Trimming left V 3 bases short and J 0 bases short, with 12 bases between. CDR3 nucleotides: TGTGCCAGCAGTTTGGACTCACTAAGCTCCTACGAGCAGTACTTC. It encodes CASSLDSLSSYEQYF.

This clonotype was counted many times. The chain combines TRBV27 with TRBJ2-2, with D possibly matching TRBD2 (5 bases). The CDR3 has 15 residues. Germline V gene lookup returns CDR1 MNHEY and CDR2 SMNVEV (reference sequence). Trimming took 6 bases from V and 0 from J, leaving 11 bases between them. In DNA, the CDR3 is TGTGCCAGCAGAGACGGGATAGCGAACACCGGGGAGCTGTTTTTT. Translation: CASRDGIANTGELFF.

This clonotype was counted between two and nine times. Germline and junction disagree at one end, which may indicate a read error. V usage is TRBV20-1 and J usage is TRBJ2-3; perhaps D is TRBD1 or TRBD2 (5 bases each). Germline CDR1 DFQATT, CDR2 SNEGSKA (reference sequence). This CDR3 region has 13 residues. The CDR3 sequence: CSAGERGTETQYF. The CDR3 region has the DNA TGCAGTGCTGGCGAGAGGGGAACAGAAACGCAGTATTTT.

The sample holds a few counts of this clonotype. The V gene is TRBV29-1, the J gene TRBJ2-3; perhaps TRBD1 as D (5 bases). The V end was cut by 4 bases, the J end by 8 bases, with 10 bases between. The V gene's germline CDR1 is SQVTM and CDR2 ANQGSEA. This CDR3 has 11 residues. The CDR3 is CSVGQTATQYF. The CDR3 nucleotides read TGCAGCGTTGGACAGACTGCTACGCAGTATTTT.

The chain recombines TRBV10-3 with TRBJ2-7; TRBD1 matches at 7 bases. J was trimmed by 5 bases and V by 10 bases; bases with no gene match: 8. Per the germline V gene, CDR1 is ENHRY and CDR2 is SYGVKD. The CDR3 has 12 amino acids. This chain's CDR3 is CATSTGKHEQYF. The CDR3, as DNA: TGTGCCACATCGACAGGGAAGCACGAGCAGTACTTC.

This clonotype was seen more than once but under ten times. This chain joins TRBV10-2 and TRBJ1-4; 7 bases agree with TRBD1. There are 14 residues in the CDR3. Germline lookup yields CDR1 WSHSY and CDR2 SAAADI. Trimming took 5 bases from V and 8 from J; bases not matched to a gene: 8. The chain's CDR3 is CASSIITGDEKLFF. CDR3 nucleotide sequence: TGCGCCAGCAGTATAATCACAGGGGACGAAAAACTGTTTTTT.

The chain employs TRBV7-9 and TRBJ1-4; a weak D match, TRBD1 (6 bases). The CDR3 contains 14 residues. The V and J ends lost 4 bases and 6 bases respectively, with 12 bases between them. CDR1 SEHNR and CDR2 FQNEAQ come from the germline V gene (reference sequence). This CDR3 reads CASSSGDRDEKLFF. For the CDR3, the DNA is TGTGCCAGCAGCTCAGGGGATAGGGATGAAAAACTGTTTTTT.

The chain combines TRBV20-1 with TRBJ1-1, with 8 bases lining up with TRBD1. The junction had 6 bases not matched to a gene; V was cut back by 1 base and J by 2 bases. The germline V gene has CDR1 DFQATT and CDR2 SNEGSKA (reference sequence). The CDR3 length is 15 residues. CDR3 in DNA: TGCAGTGCTAGAGTATTACAGGGGGAAAACACTGAAGCTTTCTTT. Translated, it gives CSARVLQGENTEAFF.